The clone carrying this T cell receptor beta chain has just a few counts. Its antigen remains unknown. This CDR3 spans 15 amino acids. The V gene's germline CDR1 is MDHEN and CDR2 SYDVKM. The V end was cut by 5 bases, the J end by 4 bases, with 15 bases between. Repertoires were generated with immunoSEQ multiplex PCR, while TCRdb's copy carries only in-frame clones and drops some. This table holds approximately 30,000 clones, roughly 91% found once. This specimen comes from a study of STAT5B mutations in CD4+ large granular lymphocyte leukemia. Study-level points and caveats: CD4-sorted patient repertoires seemed more clonal than healthy CD4+ repertoires. TRBV06-family usage was enriched in top patient clones (8/27) versus controls (2/35).

Source material: CD4+ T cells from blood buffy coats. The rearrangement uses TRBV28 and TRBJ1-5; a possible D gene is TRBD1 (6 bases). This receptor was obtained from a human donor in good health. The CDR3 DNA follows: TGTGCCAGCAGTCTGGGTGACAGGACTAATCAGCCCCAGCATTTT. Translated, it gives CASSLGDRTNQPQHF.